This record covers a single TCR beta chain. The antigen is not known. The data stem from a study of cytomegalovirus exposure and HLA in healthy donors. About the study: A prior analysis found fewer than 120 million unique TCR beta sequences from some 190 million T cells.

Findings of the study overall: Altogether, 170 or so TCR beta chains were recorded as cytomegalovirus-associated.

The study ran its PCR with 60 Vbeta and 13 Jbeta primers. Only in-frame clones appear in the TCRdb table, and some are missing; sequencing was by immunoSEQ multiplex PCR. Among 70,000 to 90,000 clones, 66% were seen once, and the ten largest hold less than 25%. The length of the CDR3 is 17 residues. Trimming took off 6 bases at V and 3 bases at J, with 25 bases between the two ends. Germline CDR1 is SGHTS and CDR2 is YDEGEE. Sequenced material: PBMCs. The source of this sequence is a man aged 40-55 years in good health and CMV-seropositive. The chain recombines TRBV5-8 with TRBJ2-7; weak D call: TRBD1 (6 bases). CDR3 protein: CASNPLDRAQRGYEQYF. For the CDR3, the DNA is TGTGCCAGCAATCCCCTGGACAGAGCCCAAAGGGGCTACGAGCAGTACTTC.